What follows is one T cell receptor beta chain and its context. The sample holds a few counts of this clonotype. Its antigen remains undetermined. One base away there is no much larger clone; base qualities are not given. The sample comes from a study of T cells in Graves' hyperthyroidism and ophthalmopathy (dated by TCRdb to the late 2010s). For context, the study as a whole: Peripheral blood was sampled at the time of initial diagnosis, prior to any treatment. TCR V-J signatures able to tell the groups apart were searched for in a discovery cohort of approximately 95 patients, of whom more than 40 had Graves' ophthalmopathy and 57 had stable Graves' hyperthyroidism. An independent validation cohort of about 20 hyperthyroidism patients and 17 patients who later progressed to ophthalmopathy tested prospective prediction of ophthalmopathy. The 75 to 100 discovery patients were randomly split 7:3 into training and test sets. In more than 5 Graves' hyperthyroidism patients, the study also compared T-cell repertoires from thyroid tissue with T-cell repertoires from blood. Once sampling was done, hyperthyroidism patients were given methimazole at a starting dose of 30 mg daily, whereas ophthalmopathy patients were given high-dose intravenous methylprednisolone. According to the paper, TCR Vbeta CDR3 sequencing was carried out on 135 peripheral blood samples, which came from about 45 ophthalmopathy, around 74 hyperthyroidism and about 17 progressor patients. The investigation overall reported the following: In cross-validation, a model built on a 13 V-J signature told ophthalmopathy apart from stable hyperthyroidism with approximately 90% sensitivity and about 81% specificity, and in testing the same model reached 80%/75%. Most expanded thyroid clonotypes (frequency above 0.001) were also detected in blood, suggesting blood repertoires may reflect thyroid immune responses. In validation, the model predicted progression to ophthalmopathy with approximately 70% sensitivity and less than 75% specificity, a median of about six months before onset. Sample size was not statistically predetermined, and blinding of investigators to group allocation was not performed.

Stable Graves' hyperthyroidism was defined as the absence of progression to ophthalmopathy over 18 months of follow-up. Hyperthyroidism patients were aged 18 to 65 years and newly diagnosed, with disease duration of less than 2 months. Any patient with an uncontrolled infection, another autoimmune disease, pregnancy or lactation was excluded. Diagnoses were established on the basis of clinical symptoms, serum thyroxine and TRAb, thyroid ultrasound, and orbital computed tomography. PBMCs were separated from roughly 9.6 ml of fresh peripheral blood using Ficoll-Paque density gradient centrifugation. Trizol reagent was used to extract total RNA, and RNA quality was then checked on an Agilent 2100 Bioanalyzer. The TCR beta CDR3 regions were amplified from RNA transcripts. The TCR CDR3 was subjected to a first round of RT-PCR using the HTBI primer set and the Qiagen OneStep RT-PCR kit. Libraries were constructed in a second round of multiplex PCR, after which size selection and purification were performed. Libraries were sequenced paired-end with 100 bp reads on an Illumina HiSeq2000. On the study's bioinformatics: SOAPnuke was used to process the raw data, with reads discarded if the reads contained adapters or uncalled bases, had a mean Phred below 15, or lacked an exact constant-primer or identifier match. COPE v1.2.5 was used to merge high-quality paired reads, and clonotypes were defined as unique nucleotide sequences. MiTCR v1.1 was used to align the clonotypes against IMGT TRBV, TRBD and TRBJ reference segments. The analysis was restricted to V-J combinations with a frequency above 0.0001, which together covered over 99% of the repertoires. A TCS score was defined as the ratio of F50 (clonal expansion) to E x V (chaos), with BLOSUM62-based TCRdist applied between CDR3 peptides within each V-J. Welch's t-statistics and random forest reduced roughly 540 V-J features to roughly 13, which were used in a naive Bayes classifier (R e1071). TCRdb passed the public sequencing reads through fastp at Q25 and MiXCR, retaining productive beta sequences. Entries that share a CDR3 protein sequence are merged under the most common genes and DNA. The V and J calls were not made by the authors but by TCRdb's processing. The sample includes some 460,000 distinct CDR3 sequences, with 15% to 18% observed a single time. The biggest ten clones account for 13% to 15% of the sample.

According to the germline V gene, CDR1 reads SNHLY and CDR2 reads FYNNEI. Measured from the cysteine to the phenylalanine, the CDR3 is 16 residues long. Left in the record is the CDR3 DNA by itself, 48 bases read in frame from the first base. V is pared back by 5 bases and J by 0 bases, with 16 bases lying between the germline termini. Source material: blood. This TCR derives from a woman aged 18-35 years with Graves' hyperthyroidism. The rearrangement joined TRBV2 to TRBJ1-2, with no D gene named confidently. The CDR3 region has the sequence CASSLLHTYSNYGYTF. The nucleotide sequence reads as follows: TGTGCCAGCAGTCTTCTTCACACCTACTCTAACTATGGCTACACCTTC.